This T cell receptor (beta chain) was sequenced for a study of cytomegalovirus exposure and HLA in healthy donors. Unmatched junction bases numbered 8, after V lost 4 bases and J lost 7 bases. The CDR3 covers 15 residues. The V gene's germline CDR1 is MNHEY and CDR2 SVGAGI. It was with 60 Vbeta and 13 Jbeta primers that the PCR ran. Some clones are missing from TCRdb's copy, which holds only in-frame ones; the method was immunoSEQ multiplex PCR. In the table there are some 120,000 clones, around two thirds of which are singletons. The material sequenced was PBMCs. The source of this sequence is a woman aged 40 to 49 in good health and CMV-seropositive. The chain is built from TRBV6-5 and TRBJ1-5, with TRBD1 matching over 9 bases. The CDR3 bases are TGTGCCAGCAGTTCCCAACAGGGGGCCGGACAGCCCCAGCATTTT. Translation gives CASSSQQGAGQPQHF.